This entry describes one TCR beta chain. This record belongs to a study of blood T cell repertoires in COVID-19. The overall study: Sources were T cells, B-cell-depleted T cells, or PBMCs; the material itself was cDNA or gDNA.

Trimming removed 4 bases at V and 3 bases at J, with 10 bases between. CDR3 size: 13 residues. Germline CDR1 and CDR2: LNHDA and SQIVND (reference sequence). In the authors' workflow: Amplification of reference gene primers was used by the study to estimate nucleated cell counts. The repertoire was sequenced with immunoSEQ multiplex PCR; TCRdb's copy has only in-frame clones and lacks some. V and J calls and clone size are given by that table; D and trimming were obtained from the DNA. The repertoire holds roughly 220,000 clones, around 81% seen once, with less than 2.5% in the top ten. This rearrangement joins TRBV19 to TRBJ2-7; a weak D match, TRBD2 (5 bases). Sequenced sample: peripheral blood. This receptor was identified in a woman aged 55-69 years with acute or convalescent COVID-19. Here the CDR3 reads CASSKDGVYEQYF. The CDR3 region has the DNA TGTGCCAGTAGTAAGGACGGGGTCTACGAGCAGTACTTC.